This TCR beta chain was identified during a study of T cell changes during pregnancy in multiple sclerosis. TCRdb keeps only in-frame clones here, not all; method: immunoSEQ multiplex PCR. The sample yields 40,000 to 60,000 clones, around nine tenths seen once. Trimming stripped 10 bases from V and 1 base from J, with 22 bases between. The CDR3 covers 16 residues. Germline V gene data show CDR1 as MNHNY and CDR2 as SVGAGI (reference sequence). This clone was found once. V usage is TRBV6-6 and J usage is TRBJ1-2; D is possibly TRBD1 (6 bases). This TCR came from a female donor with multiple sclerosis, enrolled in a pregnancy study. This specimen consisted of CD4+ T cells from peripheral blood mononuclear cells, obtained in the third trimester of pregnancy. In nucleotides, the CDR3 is TGTGCCACCAATGCCGGGGGGGCAGAACTTAACTATGGCTACACCTTC. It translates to CATNAGGAELNYGYTF.